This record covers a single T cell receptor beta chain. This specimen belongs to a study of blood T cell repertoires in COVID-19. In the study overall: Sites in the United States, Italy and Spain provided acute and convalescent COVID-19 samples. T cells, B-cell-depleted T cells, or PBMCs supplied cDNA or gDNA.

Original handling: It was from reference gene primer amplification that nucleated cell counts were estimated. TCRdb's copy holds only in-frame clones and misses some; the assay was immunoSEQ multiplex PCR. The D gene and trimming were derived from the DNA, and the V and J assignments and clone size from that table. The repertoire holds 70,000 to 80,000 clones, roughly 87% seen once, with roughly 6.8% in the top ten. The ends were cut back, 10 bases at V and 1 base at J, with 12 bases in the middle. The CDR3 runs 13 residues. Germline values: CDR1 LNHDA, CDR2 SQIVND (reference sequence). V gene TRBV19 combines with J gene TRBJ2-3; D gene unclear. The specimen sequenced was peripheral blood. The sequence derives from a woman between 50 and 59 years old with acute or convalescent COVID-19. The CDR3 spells CATRGGRTDTQYF. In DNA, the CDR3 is TGTGCCACTCGCGGCGGCCGCACAGATACGCAGTATTTT.